This TCR beta chain is from a study of shared clonotypes between healthy human individuals. This was a deep-level run. Generated by immunoSEQ multiplex PCR, the TCRdb table keeps only in-frame clones and is missing some. The sample lists 530,000 or so clones; approximately 79% were seen once. Germline lookup yields CDR1 SGHNT and CDR2 YYREEE (reference sequence). The CDR3 runs 15 residues. Trimming took 1 base from V and 7 from J; bases not matched to a gene: 3. V and J are TRBV5-4 and TRBJ2-1, with TRBD2 matching over 12 bases. Sequenced: PBMCs. This TCR was recovered from a woman aged 35 to 49 in good health. Some clones in this sample may be carry-over from other donors' samples. The CDR3 DNA reads as TGTGCCAGCAGCTTGCGACTAGCGGGAGCTAATGAGCAGTTCTTC. This translates into CASSLRLAGANEQFF.